This T cell receptor beta chain was found in a study of response to subunit inactivated influenza vaccine. Notes on the study in general: Seasonal influenza vaccination, on each occasion, was suggested by the authors to recruit few new T cells.

This clonotype showed up just a few times. The target antigen is unknown. A single record per CDR3 protein comes from TCRdb applying MiXCR to the RT-PCR reads. This sample carries hundreds of thousands of distinct CDR3 sequences, roughly 9.7% of them seen once, and the ten largest clones take more than 10%. The V segment lost 6 bases and the J segment 2 bases; nucleotides outside the gene matches: 19. Germline V gene sequence: CDR1 SGHAT, CDR2 FQNNGV. The CDR3 is 18 residues long. The rearrangement uses TRBV11-2 and TRBJ2-7; 7 bases match TRBD2. Sequenced material: PBMCs from blood, taken 40 to 50 days after vaccination. The clonotype originates from a man aged 45 to 65 who received an inactivated influenza vaccine. CDR3 sequence: CASSDHVTGLAEAYEQYF. As DNA, the CDR3 is TGTGCCAGCAGTGACCATGTTACCGGGCTAGCGGAAGCCTACGAGCAGTACTTC.